The next 5 T cell receptor beta chains were all read from a single sample in a study of blood T cell repertoires in COVID-19. Using immunoSEQ multiplex PCR, the repertoire was profiled, and TCRdb retains in-frame clones only, with some absent. The table has about 110,000 clones, 70% to 85% seen once. The sample consisted of peripheral blood. The receptors come from a woman aged 40 to 49 with acute or convalescent COVID-19.

The chain employs TRBV6-4 and TRBJ2-1; 7 bases line up with TRBD2. V gave up 3 bases and J gave up 9 bases; unmatched junction bases: 8. Germline loops: CDR1 MRHNA, CDR2 SNTAGT. The CDR3 consists of 14 residues. This chain's CDR3 is CASSETSTQFEQFF. For the CDR3, the DNA is TGTGCCAGCAGTGAGACTAGCACCCAGTTTGAGCAGTTCTTC.

This clone was found a few times. For the CDR3, the DNA is TGTGCCAGCAGCTCTATCCCCGGGACAGGGAAAGAGACCCAGTACTTC. Translation gives CASSSIPGTGKETQYF. The chain recombines TRBV7-6 with TRBJ2-5, with TRBD1 matching over 9 bases. CDR1 SGHVS and CDR2 FNYEAQ come from the germline V gene. The CDR3 runs 16 residues. The trim removed 4 bases at V and 3 bases at J, leaving 9 bases unmatched.

The chain has TRBV5-1 and TRBJ2-3, with TRBD1 identical over 9 bases. V lost 3 bases and J lost 6; bases outside the gene matches: 14. The CDR3 loop spans 17 amino acids. Germline CDR1 SGHRS, CDR2 YFSETQ. CDR3 sequence: CASSWETGGKPHDTQYF. The DNA for the CDR3 is TGCGCCAGCAGCTGGGAGACAGGGGGTAAACCCCATGATACGCAGTATTTT. Variable domain in full (rest from reference TRBV5-1 and TRBJ2-3): KAGVTQTPRYLIKTRGQQVTLSCSPISGHRSVSWYQQTPGQGLQFLFEYFSETQRNKGNFPGRFSGRQFSNSRSEMNVSTLELGDSALYLCASSWETGGKPHDTQYFGPGTRLTVL.

This chain joins TRBV11-2 and TRBJ2-1; TRBD2 aligns across 9 bases. Trimming removed 7 bases from V and 6 bases from J; junction bases left unmatched: 10. Germline V gene data show CDR1 as SGHAT and CDR2 as FQNNGV. There are 15 residues in the CDR3. The CDR3 DNA sequence: TGTGCCAGCACTCTAAGCGGGGGGCAGTCCAATGAGCAGTTCTTC. It is translated as CASTLSGGQSNEQFF.

J is TRBJ1-2 and V is TRBV7-2; maybe TRBD1 (6 bases). The V and J ends lost 2 bases and 4 bases respectively, with 14 bases between them. CDR3 length: 15 residues. Germline CDR1 and CDR2: SGHTA and FQGNSA. CDR3 coding DNA: TGTGCCAGCAGCTTATCACGGGACACCTTCTATGGCTACACCTTC. This translates into CASSLSRDTFYGYTF. The full variable domain, its missing parts supplied by reference TRBV7-2 and TRBJ1-2, is GAGVSQSPSNKVTEKGKDVELRCDPISGHTALYWYRQSLGQGLEFLIYFQGNSAPDKSGLPSDRFSAERTGGSVSTLTIQRTQQEDSAVYLCASSLSRDTFYGYTFGSGTRLTVV.